In this sample, the clone carrying this TCR beta chain turned up many times. Its antigen remains unidentified. Deletions cut 0 bases from V and 6 bases from J, with 18 bases between. From germline, CDR1 is SGHRS and CDR2 YFSETQ. The CDR3 has 16 residues. This record belongs to a study of Graves' ophthalmopathy and Graves' hyperthyroidism. Broader study findings: The model predicted progression of ophthalmopathy with a sensitivity of 60% to 71%, and its specificity was about 76%.

Ineligible for inclusion were patients with other autoimmune diseases, uncontrolled infections, pregnancy or lactation. PBMCs stemmed from around 9.1 ml of fresh peripheral blood. From RNA, the CDR3 regions of TCR beta chains were amplified and sequenced. Second-round multiplex PCR came after a first-round RT-PCR that employed HTBI primers. A single record per CDR3 protein comes from TCRdb applying MiXCR to the multiplex PCR reads. The sample contains hundreds of thousands of distinct CDR3 sequences, roughly 20% of which appear only once. The sequenced material came from peripheral blood. This chain uses TRBV5-1 with TRBJ1-1; no firm D call. The TCR was taken from a woman aged 18-29 years with stable Graves' hyperthyroidism. Some clones in this sample may be carry-over from other donors' samples. The CDR3 spells CASSLVQVRGMAEAFF. CDR3 sequence (DNA): TGCGCCAGCAGCTTGGTCCAGGTCCGTGGCATGGCTGAAGCTTTCTTT.